This T cell receptor (beta chain) was sequenced during a study of blood T cell repertoires in COVID-19 (dated by TCRdb to about 2020). Looking at the study overall: Collaborator samples came from the United States, Italy and Spain and covered acute and convalescent phases of COVID-19. The prospective study material was composed of cDNA or gDNA derived from T cells, B-cell-depleted T cells, or PBMCs. Subjects who had been exposed to COVID-19, were actively infected with it, or had recovered from it provided the deeply sampled blood TCRbeta repertoires that made up the dataset. Samples were obtained from the ongoing ImmuneRACE study (first 160 participants) and from about 1,300 subjects provided by 6 global collaborators. HLA class I and class II types, where available, came from metadata supplied by the sample provider rather than from assay-based typing. The repertoires were released in a freely available public database meant as a resource for research on the immune response to SARS-CoV-2. Sample metadata almost always included a de-identified subject ID, COVID-19 status, age in years and sex. The full study reports these points: Clinical and demographic metadata were provided uncurated, with the amount varying by source and participant.

Collaborating institutions collected whole blood in K2EDTA tubes following their own protocols. For TCRbeta analysis, collaborators shipped samples in one of three forms: frozen whole blood, isolated PBMCs, or DNA extracted from either of those sample types. TCRbeta CDR3 regions were amplified from genomic DNA using the immunoSEQ Assay, a bias-controlled multiplex PCR. On the authors' methods: Nucleated cell counts per sample were estimated from amplification of reference gene primers within the assay. To quantify the absolute abundance of each unique TCRbeta CDR3 rearrangement, sequence reads were collapsed and filtered. For each sample, productive Simpson clonality was calculated as the square root of Simpson's diversity index across productive rearrangements. TCRdb obtained this table from immuneACCESS and retained in-frame rearrangements with V and J assigned. These tables miss some clones; where compared with another copy, unresolved V genes account for less than half of the shortfall, and the remainder is unexplained. The V and J calls and clone size are taken from that table; D and trimming were inferred from the DNA. The sample table records 70,000 or so clones; 88% of these occur just once. The ten biggest clones cover 1.4% of the sample.

Concerning this clone: Its antigen is unknown. No base quality values were provided; no much bigger clone lies one nucleotide off.

Sequenced input: peripheral blood. The receptor was isolated from a human donor in a cohort sampled during active COVID-19.

The DNA sequence reads TGTGCCAGCAGTCTTAGACAGGGGTTCACTGAAGCTTTCTTT. The translation is CASSLRQGFTEAFF. The chain employs TRBV27 and TRBJ1-1; 8 central bases correspond to TRBD1. The germline V gene (reference sequence) specifies MNHEY as CDR1 and SMNVEV as CDR2. There are 14 amino acids in the CDR3, from cysteine to phenylalanine inclusive. The kept DNA is CDR3 alone, 42 bases in frame from the first base. Compared with germline, V lacks 5 bases and J lacks 4 bases; bases without a gene match: 6.